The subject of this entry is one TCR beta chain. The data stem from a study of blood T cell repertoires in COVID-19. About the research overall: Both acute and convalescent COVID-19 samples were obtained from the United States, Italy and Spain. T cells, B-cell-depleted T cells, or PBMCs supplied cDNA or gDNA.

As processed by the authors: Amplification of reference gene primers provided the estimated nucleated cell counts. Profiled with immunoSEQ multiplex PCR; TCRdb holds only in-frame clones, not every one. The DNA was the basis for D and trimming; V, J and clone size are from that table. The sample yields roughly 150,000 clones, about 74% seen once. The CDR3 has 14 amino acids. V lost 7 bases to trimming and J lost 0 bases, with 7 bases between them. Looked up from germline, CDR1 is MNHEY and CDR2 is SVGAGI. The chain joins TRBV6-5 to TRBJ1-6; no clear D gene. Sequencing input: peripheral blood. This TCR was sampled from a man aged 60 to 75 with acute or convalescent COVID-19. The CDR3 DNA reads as TGTGCCAGCAAAGGACTCTCCTATAATTCACCCCTCCACTTT. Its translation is CASKGLSYNSPLHF.